One sample yielded the 8 T cell receptor beta chains listed below, sequenced in a study of blood T cells in healthy people across ages. Primers used in a second PCR of about 7 to 11 cycles were a sample-barcoded 5' primer and a J-beta primer mix. TCRdb reprocessed the 5' RACE reads via MiXCR and lists one record per CDR3 protein. The data hold 650,000 to 800,000 distinct CDR3 sequences, with approximately 44% observed a single time. The sequenced sample was blood. These receptors originate from a man aged 55 to 69 in good health.

The V gene is TRBV6-6, the J gene TRBJ2-3; 7 bases line up with TRBD2. In germline, CDR1 is MNHNY, CDR2 SVGAGI (reference sequence). The length of the CDR3 is 14 residues. The J segment lost 5 bases and the V segment lost 2 bases, leaving 4 bases of the junction unmatched. CDR3 bases: TGTGCCAGCAGTTACATCACGGGAGGAGATACGCAGTATTTT. This gives the protein CASSYITGGDTQYF.

V gene TRBV4-3 combines with J gene TRBJ2-5; D is unclear. The J call may not be correct, given that the DNA end is closer to TRBJ2-7. CDR1 is LGHNA and CDR2 is YSLEER in the germline V gene. The CDR3 length is 14 residues. This CDR3 is CASSQDWTYYEQYF. CDR3 nucleotides: TGCGCCAGCAGCCAAGATTGGACGTACTACGAGCAGTACTTC.

The chain recombines TRBV5-6 with TRBJ1-2; weak D call: TRBD1 (6 bases). Germline V gene data show CDR1 as SGHDT and CDR2 as YYEEEE. Between the trimmed V and J ends, which lost 4 bases and 4 bases, there was a span of 11 bases. This CDR3 is 13 amino acids long. CDR3 in amino acids: CASSPWTVYGYTF. The DNA for the CDR3 is TGTGCCAGCAGCCCCTGGACAGTCTATGGCTACACCTTC.

V usage is TRBV7-2 and J usage is TRBJ2-7; D ambiguous. The CDR3 spans 12 residues. V lost 3 bases and J 4 bases, leaving 7 bases between the germline ends. Per the germline V gene, CDR1 is SGHTA and CDR2 is FQGNSA. CDR3 in amino acids: CASSFSLYEQYF. In DNA, the CDR3 is TGTGCCAGCAGCTTTAGTCTATACGAGCAGTACTTC.

The gene calls are TRBV6-2 or TRBV6-3 and TRBJ2-1; D tentatively reads TRBD1 or TRBD2 (5 bases each). The germline V and J ends were trimmed by 9 bases and 8 bases, with 20 bases remaining between them. This CDR3 spans 14 amino acids. Germline CDR1 MNHEY, CDR2 SVGEGT. CDR3 sequence: CASTDPYPGHEQFF. CDR3 in DNA: TGTGCCAGTACTGACCCTTATCCGGGGCATGAGCAGTTCTTC.

The table lists this clonotype with a few counts. The chain is built from TRBV14 and TRBJ2-7, with TRBD1 identical over 7 bases. The CDR3 consists of 15 residues. Germline CDR1 is SGHDN and CDR2 is FVKESK. The V and J ends lost 4 bases and 1 base, in that order; junction bases with no gene match: 7. CDR3 nucleotides: TGTGCCAGCAGCCCCCAGACAGGGCGGTCCTACGAGCAGTACTTC. This codes for CASSPQTGRSYEQYF.

The rearrangement links TRBV6-2 or TRBV6-3 to TRBJ2-5, with D hard to call. CDR1 and CDR2 from the germline V gene are MNHEY and SVGEGT. CDR3 size: 13 residues. Trimming left V 10 bases short and J 1 base short, with 13 bases between. CDR3 loop: CATRRMTQETQYF. CDR3 DNA sequence: TGTGCCACCAGGCGTATGACCCAAGAGACCCAGTACTTC.

This CDR3 is CASRKRPATDTQYF. CDR3 nucleotides: TGCGCCAGCAGGAAGCGGCCCGCGACAGATACGCAGTATTTT. This chain uses TRBV5-1 with TRBJ2-3, with D possibly TRBD2 on 5 matching bases. The V end was cut by 5 bases, the J end by 3 bases, with 13 bases between. From germline, CDR1 is SGHRS and CDR2 YFSETQ. The CDR3 covers 14 residues.